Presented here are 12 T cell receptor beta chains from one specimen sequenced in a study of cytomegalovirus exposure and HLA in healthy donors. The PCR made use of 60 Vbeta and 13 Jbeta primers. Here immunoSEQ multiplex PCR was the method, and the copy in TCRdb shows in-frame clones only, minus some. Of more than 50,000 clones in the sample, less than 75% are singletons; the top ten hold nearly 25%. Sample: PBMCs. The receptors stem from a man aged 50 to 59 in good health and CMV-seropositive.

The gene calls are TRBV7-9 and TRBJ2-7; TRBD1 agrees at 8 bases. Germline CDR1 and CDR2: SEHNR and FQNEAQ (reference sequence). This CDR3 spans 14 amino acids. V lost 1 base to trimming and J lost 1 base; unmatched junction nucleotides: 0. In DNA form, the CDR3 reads TGTGCCAGCAGCTTAGGGACAGGGTCCTACGAGCAGTACTTC. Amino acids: CASSLGTGSYEQYF.

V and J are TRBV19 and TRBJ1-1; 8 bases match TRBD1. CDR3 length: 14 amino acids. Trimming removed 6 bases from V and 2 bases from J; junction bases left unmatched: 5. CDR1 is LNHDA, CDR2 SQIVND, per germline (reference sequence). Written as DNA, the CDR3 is TGTGCCAGTAGCTTCAGGGGGCGTAACACTGAAGCTTTCTTT. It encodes CASSFRGRNTEAFF.

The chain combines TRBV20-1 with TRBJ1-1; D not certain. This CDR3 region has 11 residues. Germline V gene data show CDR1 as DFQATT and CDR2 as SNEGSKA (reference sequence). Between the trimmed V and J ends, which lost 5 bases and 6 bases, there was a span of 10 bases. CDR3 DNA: TGCAGTGCTCCTCGGGGTGCTGAAGCTTTCTTT. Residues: CSAPRGAEAFF.

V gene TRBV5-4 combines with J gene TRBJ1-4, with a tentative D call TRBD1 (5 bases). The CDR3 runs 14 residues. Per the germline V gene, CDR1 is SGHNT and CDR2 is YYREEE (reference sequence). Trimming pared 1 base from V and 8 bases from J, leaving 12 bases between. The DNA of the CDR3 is TGTGCCAGCAGCTTGATGGACGGGGGGGAAAAACTGTTTTTT. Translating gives CASSLMDGGEKLFF. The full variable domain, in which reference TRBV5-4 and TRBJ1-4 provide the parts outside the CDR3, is ETGVTQSPTHLIKTRGQQVTLRCSSQSGHNTVSWYQQALGQGPQFIFQYYREEENGRGNFPPRFSGLQFPNYSSELNVNALELDDSALYLCASSLMDGGEKLFFGSGTQLSVL.

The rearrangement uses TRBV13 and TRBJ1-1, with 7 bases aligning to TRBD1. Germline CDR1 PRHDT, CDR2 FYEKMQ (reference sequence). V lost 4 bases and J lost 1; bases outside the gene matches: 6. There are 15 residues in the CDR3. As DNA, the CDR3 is TGTGCCAGCAGCTCCGTGACAGGGCCGAACACTGAAGCTTTCTTT. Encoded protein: CASSSVTGPNTEAFF.

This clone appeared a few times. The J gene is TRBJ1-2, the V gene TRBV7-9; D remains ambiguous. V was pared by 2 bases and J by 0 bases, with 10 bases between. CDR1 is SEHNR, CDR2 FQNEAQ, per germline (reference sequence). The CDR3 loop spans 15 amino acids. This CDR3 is CASSLTDTANYGYTF. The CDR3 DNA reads TGTGCCAGCAGCTTAACGGATACAGCTAACTATGGCTACACCTTC.

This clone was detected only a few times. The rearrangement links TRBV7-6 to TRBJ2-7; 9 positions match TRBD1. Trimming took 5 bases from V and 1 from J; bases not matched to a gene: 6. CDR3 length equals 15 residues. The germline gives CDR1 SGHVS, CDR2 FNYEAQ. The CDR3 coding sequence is TGTGCCAGCAGCCAACCGGGACAGGGTTCCTACGAGCAGTACTTC. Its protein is CASSQPGQGSYEQYF.

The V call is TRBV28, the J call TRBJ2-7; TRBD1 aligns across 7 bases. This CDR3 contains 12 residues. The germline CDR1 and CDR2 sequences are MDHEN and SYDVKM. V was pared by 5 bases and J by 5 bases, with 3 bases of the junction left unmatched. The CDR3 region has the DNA TGTGCCAGCAGTCCGACAGGGAACGAGCAGTACTTC. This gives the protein CASSPTGNEQYF.

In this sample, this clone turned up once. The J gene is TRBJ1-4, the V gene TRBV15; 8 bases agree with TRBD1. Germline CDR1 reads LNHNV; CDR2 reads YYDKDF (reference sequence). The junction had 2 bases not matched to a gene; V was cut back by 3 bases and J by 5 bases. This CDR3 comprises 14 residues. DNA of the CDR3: TGTGCCACCAGCAGGAACAGGGGGAATGAAAAACTGTTTTTT. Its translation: CATSRNRGNEKLFF. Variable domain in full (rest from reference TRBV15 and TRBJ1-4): DAMVIQNPRYQVTQFGKPVTLSCSQTLNHNVMYWYQQKSSQAPKLLFHYYDKDFNNEADTPDNFQSRRPNTSFCFLDIRSPGLGDTAMYLCATSRNRGNEKLFFGSGTQLSVL.

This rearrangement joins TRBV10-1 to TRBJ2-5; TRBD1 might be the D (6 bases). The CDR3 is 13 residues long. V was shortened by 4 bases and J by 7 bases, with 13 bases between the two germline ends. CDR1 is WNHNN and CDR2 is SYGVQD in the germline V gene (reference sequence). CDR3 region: CASSAWRGGTQYF. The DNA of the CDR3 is TGCGCCAGCAGTGCGTGGCGAGGGGGGACCCAGTACTTC.

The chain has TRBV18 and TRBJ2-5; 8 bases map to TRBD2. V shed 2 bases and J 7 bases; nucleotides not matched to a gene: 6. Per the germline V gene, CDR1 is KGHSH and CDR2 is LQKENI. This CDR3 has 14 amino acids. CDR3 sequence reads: CASSPGLAAGTQYF. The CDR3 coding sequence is TGTGCCAGCTCACCAGGACTAGCAGCCGGGACCCAGTACTTC.

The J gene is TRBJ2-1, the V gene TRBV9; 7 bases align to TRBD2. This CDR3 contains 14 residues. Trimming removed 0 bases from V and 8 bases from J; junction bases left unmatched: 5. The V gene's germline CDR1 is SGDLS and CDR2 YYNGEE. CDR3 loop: CASSVGGGGDEQFF. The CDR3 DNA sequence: TGTGCCAGCAGCGTAGGCGGGGGTGGTGATGAGCAGTTCTTC.